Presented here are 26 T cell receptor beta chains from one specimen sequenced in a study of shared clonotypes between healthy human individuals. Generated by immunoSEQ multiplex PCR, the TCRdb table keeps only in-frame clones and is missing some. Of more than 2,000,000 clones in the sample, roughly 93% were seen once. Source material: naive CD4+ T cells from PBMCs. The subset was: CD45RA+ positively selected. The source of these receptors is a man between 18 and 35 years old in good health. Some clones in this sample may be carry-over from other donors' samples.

The CDR3 nucleotides read TGTGCCAGCAGGCCCACCGGGACTAGAGGAGAGCAGTTCTTC. Protein sequence: CASRPTGTRGEQFF. The V and J genes are TRBV28 and TRBJ2-1; 8 nucleotides agree with TRBD2. CDR1 MDHEN and CDR2 SYDVKM come from the germline V gene. Trimming took 6 bases from V and 10 from J; bases not matched to a gene: 11. The CDR3 runs to 14 residues.

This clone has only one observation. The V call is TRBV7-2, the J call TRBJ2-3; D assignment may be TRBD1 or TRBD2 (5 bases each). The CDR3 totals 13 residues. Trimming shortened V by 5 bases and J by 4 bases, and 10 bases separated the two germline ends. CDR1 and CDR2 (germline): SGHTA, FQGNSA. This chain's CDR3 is CASSPGTADTQYF. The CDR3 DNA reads TGTGCCAGCAGCCCCGGGACGGCAGATACGCAGTATTTT.

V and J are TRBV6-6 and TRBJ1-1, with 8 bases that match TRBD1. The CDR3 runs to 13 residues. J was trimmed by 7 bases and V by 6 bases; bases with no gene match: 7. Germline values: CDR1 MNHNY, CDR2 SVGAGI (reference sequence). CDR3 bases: TGTGCCAGCAGCCAACAGGGGGGGCTTGAAGCTTTCTTT. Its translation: CASSQQGGLEAFF.

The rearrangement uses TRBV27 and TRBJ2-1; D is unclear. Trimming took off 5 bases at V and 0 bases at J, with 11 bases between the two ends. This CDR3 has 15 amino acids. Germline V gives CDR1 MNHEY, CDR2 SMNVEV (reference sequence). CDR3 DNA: TGTGCCAGCAGTGTCCTCCGGGCCTCCTACAATGAGCAGTTCTTC. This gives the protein CASSVLRASYNEQFF.

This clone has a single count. For the CDR3, the DNA is TGTGCCAGCAGCCCGGGACTAGCGGGAAGGAACACCGGGGAGCTGTTTTTT. Translated: CASSPGLAGRNTGELFF. The rearrangement uses TRBV7-8 and TRBJ2-2, with 13 bases matching TRBD2. This CDR3 comprises 17 residues. From germline, CDR1 is SGHVS and CDR2 FQNEAQ. V gave up 5 bases and J gave up 1 base; unmatched junction bases: 4.

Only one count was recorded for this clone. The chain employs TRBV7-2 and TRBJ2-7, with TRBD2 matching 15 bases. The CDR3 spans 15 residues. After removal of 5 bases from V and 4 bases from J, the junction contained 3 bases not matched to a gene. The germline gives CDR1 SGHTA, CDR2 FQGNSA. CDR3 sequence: CASSDGLAGGYEQYF. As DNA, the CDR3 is TGTGCCAGCAGCGATGGACTAGCGGGAGGGTACGAGCAGTACTTC. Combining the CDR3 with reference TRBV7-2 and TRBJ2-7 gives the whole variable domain GAGVSQSPSNKVTEKGKDVELRCDPISGHTALYWYRQSLGQGLEFLIYFQGNSAPDKSGLPSDRFSAERTGGSVSTLTIQRTQQEDSAVYLCASSDGLAGGYEQYFGPGTRLTVT.

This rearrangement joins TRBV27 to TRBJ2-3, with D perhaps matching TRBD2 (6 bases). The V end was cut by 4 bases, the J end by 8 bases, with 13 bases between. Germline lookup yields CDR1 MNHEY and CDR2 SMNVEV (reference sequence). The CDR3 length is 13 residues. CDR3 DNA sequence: TGTGCCAGCAGTTCGGGGGTCGGCGGTACGCAGTATTTT. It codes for CASSSGVGGTQYF.

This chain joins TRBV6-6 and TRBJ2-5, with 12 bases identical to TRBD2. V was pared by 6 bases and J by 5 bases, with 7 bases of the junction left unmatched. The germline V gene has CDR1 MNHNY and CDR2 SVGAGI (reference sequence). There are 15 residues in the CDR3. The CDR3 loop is CASRETSGRMETQYF. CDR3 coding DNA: TGTGCCAGCAGGGAGACTAGCGGGAGAATGGAGACCCAGTACTTC.

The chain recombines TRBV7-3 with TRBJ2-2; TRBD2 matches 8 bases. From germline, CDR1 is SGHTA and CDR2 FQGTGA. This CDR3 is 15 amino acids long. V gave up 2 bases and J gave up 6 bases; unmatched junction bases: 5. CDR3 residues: CASSLSGGVPGELFF. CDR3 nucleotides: TGTGCCAGCAGCTTATCGGGAGGGGTCCCCGGGGAGCTGTTTTTT.

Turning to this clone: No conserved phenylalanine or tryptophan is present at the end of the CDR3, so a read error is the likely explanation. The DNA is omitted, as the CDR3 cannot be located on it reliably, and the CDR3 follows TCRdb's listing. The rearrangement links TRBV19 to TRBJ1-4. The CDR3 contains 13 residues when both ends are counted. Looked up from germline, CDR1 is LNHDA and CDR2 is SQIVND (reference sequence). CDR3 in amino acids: CASSATLTREQTL.

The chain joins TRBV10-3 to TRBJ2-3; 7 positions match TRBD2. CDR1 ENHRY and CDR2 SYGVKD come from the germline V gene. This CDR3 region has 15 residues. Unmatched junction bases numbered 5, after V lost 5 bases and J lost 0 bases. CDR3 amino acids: CAISRGEGSTDTQYF. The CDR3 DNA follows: TGTGCCATCAGTCGGGGGGAGGGGAGCACAGATACGCAGTATTTT.

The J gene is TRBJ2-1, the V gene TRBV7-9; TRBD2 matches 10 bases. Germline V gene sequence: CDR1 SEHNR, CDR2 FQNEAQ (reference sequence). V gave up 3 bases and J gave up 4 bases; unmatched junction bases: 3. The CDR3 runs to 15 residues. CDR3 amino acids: CASSLGTSEYNEQFF. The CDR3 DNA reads TGTGCCAGCAGCTTGGGGACTAGCGAGTACAATGAGCAGTTCTTC. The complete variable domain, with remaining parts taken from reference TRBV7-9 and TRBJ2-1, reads DTGVSQNPRHKITKRGQNVTFRCDPISEHNRLYWYRQTLGQGPEFLTYFQNEAQLEKSRLLSDRFSAERPKGSFSTLEIQRTEQGDSAMYLCASSLGTSEYNEQFFGPGTRLTVL.

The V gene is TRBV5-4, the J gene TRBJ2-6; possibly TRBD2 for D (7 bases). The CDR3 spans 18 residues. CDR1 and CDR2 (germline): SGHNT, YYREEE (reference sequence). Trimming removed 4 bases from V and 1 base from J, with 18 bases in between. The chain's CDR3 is CASSLARGGRSGANVLTF. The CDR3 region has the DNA TGTGCCAGCAGCCTGGCAAGGGGGGGACGATCTGGGGCCAACGTCCTGACTTTC. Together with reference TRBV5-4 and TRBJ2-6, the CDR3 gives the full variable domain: ETGVTQSPTHLIKTRGQQVTLRCSSQSGHNTVSWYQQALGQGPQFIFQYYREEENGRGNFPPRFSGLQFPNYSSELNVNALELDDSALYLCASSLARGGRSGANVLTFGAGSRLTVL.

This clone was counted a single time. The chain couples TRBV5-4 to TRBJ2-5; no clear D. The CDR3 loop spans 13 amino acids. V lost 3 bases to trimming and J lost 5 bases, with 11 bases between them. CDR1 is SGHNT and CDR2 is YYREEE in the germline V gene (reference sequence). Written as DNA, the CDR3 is TGTGCCAGCAGCTCCGGCGGATGGGAGACCCAGTACTTC. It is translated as CASSSGGWETQYF.

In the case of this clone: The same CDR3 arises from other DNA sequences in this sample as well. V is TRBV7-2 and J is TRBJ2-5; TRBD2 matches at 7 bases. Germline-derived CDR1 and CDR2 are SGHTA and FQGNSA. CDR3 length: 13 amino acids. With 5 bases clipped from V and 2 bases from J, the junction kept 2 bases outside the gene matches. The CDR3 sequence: CASSPLAQETQYF. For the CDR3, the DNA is TGTGCCAGCAGCCCACTAGCGCAAGAGACCCAGTACTTC.

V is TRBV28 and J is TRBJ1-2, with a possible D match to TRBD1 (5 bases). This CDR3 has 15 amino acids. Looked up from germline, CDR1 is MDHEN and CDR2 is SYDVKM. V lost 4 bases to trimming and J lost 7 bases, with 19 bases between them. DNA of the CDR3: TGTGCCAGCAGTTCATACCACACCCCAGGGAGTGGCTACACCTTC. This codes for CASSSYHTPGSGYTF.

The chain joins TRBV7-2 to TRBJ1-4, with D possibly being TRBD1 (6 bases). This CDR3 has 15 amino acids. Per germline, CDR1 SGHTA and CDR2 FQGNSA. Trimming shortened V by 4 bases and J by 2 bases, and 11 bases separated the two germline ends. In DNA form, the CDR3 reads TGTGCCAGCAGCTCCAGGGGAACCACTAATGAAAAACTGTTTTTT. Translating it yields CASSSRGTTNEKLFF. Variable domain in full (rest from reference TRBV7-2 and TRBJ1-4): GAGVSQSPSNKVTEKGKDVELRCDPISGHTALYWYRQSLGQGLEFLIYFQGNSAPDKSGLPSDRFSAERTGGSVSTLTIQRTQQEDSAVYLCASSSRGTTNEKLFFGSGTQLSVL.

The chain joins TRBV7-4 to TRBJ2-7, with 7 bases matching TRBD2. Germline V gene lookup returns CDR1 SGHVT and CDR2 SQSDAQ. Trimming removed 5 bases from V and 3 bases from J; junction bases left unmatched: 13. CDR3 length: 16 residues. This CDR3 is CASSPRQRDFVYEQYF. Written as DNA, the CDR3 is TGTGCCAGCAGCCCACGCCAGCGGGACTTCGTCTACGAGCAGTACTTC.

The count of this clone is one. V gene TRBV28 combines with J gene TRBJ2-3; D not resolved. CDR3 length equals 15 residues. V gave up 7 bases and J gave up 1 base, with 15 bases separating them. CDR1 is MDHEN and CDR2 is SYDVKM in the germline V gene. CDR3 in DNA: TGTGCCAGCAACAAGCAAGCGTCTGGCACAGATACGCAGTATTTT. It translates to CASNKQASGTDTQYF.

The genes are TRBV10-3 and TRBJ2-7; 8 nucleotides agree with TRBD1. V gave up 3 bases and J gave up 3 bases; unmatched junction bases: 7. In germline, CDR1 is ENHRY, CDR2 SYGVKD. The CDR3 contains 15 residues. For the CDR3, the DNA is TGTGCCATCAGTGAAGAAGGACAGGGTTACTACGAGCAGTACTTC. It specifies CAISEEGQGYYEQYF.

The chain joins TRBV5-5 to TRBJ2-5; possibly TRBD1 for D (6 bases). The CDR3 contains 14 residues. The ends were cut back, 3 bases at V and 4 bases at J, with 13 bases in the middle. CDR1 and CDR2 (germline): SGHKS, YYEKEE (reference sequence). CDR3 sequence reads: CASSYPTGGETQYF. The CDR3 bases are TGTGCCAGCAGCTATCCGACAGGAGGAGAGACCCAGTACTTC.

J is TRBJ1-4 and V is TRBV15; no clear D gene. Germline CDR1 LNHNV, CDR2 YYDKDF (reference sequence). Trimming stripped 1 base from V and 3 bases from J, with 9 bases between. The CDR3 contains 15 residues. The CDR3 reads CATSRVRAPNEKLFF. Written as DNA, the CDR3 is TGTGCCACCAGCAGAGTAAGGGCCCCTAATGAAAAACTGTTTTTT.

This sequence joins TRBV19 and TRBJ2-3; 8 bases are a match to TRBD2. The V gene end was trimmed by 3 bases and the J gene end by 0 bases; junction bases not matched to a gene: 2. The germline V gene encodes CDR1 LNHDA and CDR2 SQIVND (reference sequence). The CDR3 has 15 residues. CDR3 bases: TGTGCCAGTAGTATTTGGACTAGCAGCACAGATACGCAGTATTTT. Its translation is CASSIWTSSTDTQYF.

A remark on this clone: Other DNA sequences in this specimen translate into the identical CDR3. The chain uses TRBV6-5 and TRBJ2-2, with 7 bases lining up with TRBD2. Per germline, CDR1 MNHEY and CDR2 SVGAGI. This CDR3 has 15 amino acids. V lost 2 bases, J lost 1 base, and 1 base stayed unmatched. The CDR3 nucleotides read TGTGCCAGCAGTTACCGCGGGAGGAACACCGGGGAGCTGTTTTTT. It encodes CASSYRGRNTGELFF.

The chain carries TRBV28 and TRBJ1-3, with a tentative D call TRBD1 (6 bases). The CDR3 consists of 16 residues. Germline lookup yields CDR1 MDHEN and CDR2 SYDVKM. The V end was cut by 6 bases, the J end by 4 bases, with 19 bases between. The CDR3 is CASSQAVGARGNTIYF. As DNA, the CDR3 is TGTGCCAGCAGCCAAGCCGTGGGGGCGCGGGGAAACACCATATATTTT.

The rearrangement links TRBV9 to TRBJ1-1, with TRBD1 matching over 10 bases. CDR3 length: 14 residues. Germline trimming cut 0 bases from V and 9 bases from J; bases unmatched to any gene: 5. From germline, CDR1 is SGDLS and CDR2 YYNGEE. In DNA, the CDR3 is TGTGCCAGCAGCGTAGGGGACAGGGGCTCCAAAGCTTTCTTT. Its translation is CASSVGDRGSKAFF.